This T cell receptor (beta chain) was obtained from a study of T cells after posttransplantation cyclophosphamide. Points from the study as a whole: Donor-recipient repertoire similarity was low at 1-2 months, rising over year one. Skin or GI-infiltrating T cells shared few TRB sequences with blood.

Comment on this clone: Its antigen is not known.

The CDR3 loop spans 19 amino acids. After removal of 0 bases from V and 1 base from J, the junction contained 5 bases not matched to a gene. Germline assignment: CDR1 SGHTA and CDR2 FQGNSA. Sequenced by immunoSEQ multiplex PCR; TCRdb stores in-frame clones only, minus some. The sample lists approximately 50,000 clones, 94% occurring once. This chain connects TRBV7-2 to TRBJ2-1; 14 nucleotides line up with TRBD2. The receptor was isolated from a woman aged 30 to 39 in good health and a related stem cell transplant donor. The specimen sequenced was PBMCs. CDR3 sequence reads: CASSLAGGTSGGSYNEQFF. The CDR3 DNA follows: TGTGCCAGCAGCTTAGCGGGGGGGACTAGCGGGGGTTCCTACAATGAGCAGTTCTTC. Using reference TRBV7-2 and TRBJ2-1 for the parts outside the CDR3, the full variable domain is GAGVSQSPSNKVTEKGKDVELRCDPISGHTALYWYRQSLGQGLEFLIYFQGNSAPDKSGLPSDRFSAERTGGSVSTLTIQRTQQEDSAVYLCASSLAGGTSGGSYNEQFFGPGTRLTVL.